The rows below give T cell receptor beta chains drawn from one sample of a study of T cell repertoires in cytomegalovirus infection. TCRdb re-analysed the reads in MiXCR, keeping a single row per CDR3 protein. The top ten hold about 4.5% of the sample, which has some 320,000 distinct CDR3 sequences, over 7.5% seen once. Sequenced material: PBMCs. The receptors derive from a human donor in good health (CMV status not recorded). Some clones in this sample may be carry-over from other donors' samples. Each CDR3 is given with its conserved first and last residue. Fields, in order: V gene, J gene, CDR3 protein.

V: TRBV4-3
J: TRBJ2-3
CDR3: CASSQDPVADGTDTQYF

V: TRBV7-2
J: TRBJ1-2
CDR3: CASSLNGVGDGYTF

V: TRBV7-2
J: TRBJ2-5
CDR3: CASSFSPGRPQETQYF

V: TRBV19
J: TRBJ2-3
CDR3: CASSAALGSADTQYF

V: TRBV27
J: TRBJ2-5
CDR3: CASSLYTSGKLETQYF

V: TRBV7-9
J: TRBJ1-2
CDR3: CASRLGGEQGIGYTF

V: TRBV19
J: TRBJ1-5
CDR3: CASSSGQGGNQPQHF

V: TRBV4-1
J: TRBJ2-7
CDR3: CASSQEWASGSRTYEQYF

V: TRBV19
J: TRBJ2-2
CDR3: CASSMWPGNTGELFF

V: TRBV20-1
J: TRBJ2-7
CDR3: CSARPGHLRSSYEQYF

V: TRBV25-1
J: TRBJ1-5
CDR3: CASSLETGVNSNQPQHF

V: TRBV15
J: TRBJ2-7
CDR3: CATSRDLTSSYEQYF

V: TRBV7-2
J: TRBJ2-1
CDR3: CASSLGPAGRNEQFF

V: TRBV11-2
J: TRBJ2-4
CDR3: CASTPKGQSSGKNIQYF

V: TRBV12-3/TRBV12-4
J: TRBJ2-1
CDR3: CASRASESSYNEQFF

V: TRBV4-2
J: TRBJ1-5
CDR3: CASSQVARALSNQPQHF

V: TRBV7-2
J: TRBJ1-6
CDR3: CASSTGAYNSPLHF

V: TRBV7-2
J: TRBJ2-1
CDR3: CASRPRTSNGEQFF

V: TRBV7-9
J: TRBJ1-2
CDR3: CASSEPLSINYGYTF

V: TRBV5-5
J: TRBJ1-2
CDR3: CASSETMGNNYGYTF

V: TRBV6-1
J: TRBJ2-5
CDR3: CATLLGETQYF

V: TRBV3-1
J: TRBJ2-7
CDR3: CASSPRWWDGYEQYF

V: TRBV11-2
J: TRBJ1-1
CDR3: CASSPRTGGLTEAFF

V: TRBV7-6
J: TRBJ1-1
CDR3: CASSTSTGVNTEAFF

V: TRBV6-2/TRBV6-3
J: TRBJ1-4
CDR3: CASSRDGRNEKLFF

V: TRBV15
J: TRBJ1-5
CDR3: CATRGANQPQHF